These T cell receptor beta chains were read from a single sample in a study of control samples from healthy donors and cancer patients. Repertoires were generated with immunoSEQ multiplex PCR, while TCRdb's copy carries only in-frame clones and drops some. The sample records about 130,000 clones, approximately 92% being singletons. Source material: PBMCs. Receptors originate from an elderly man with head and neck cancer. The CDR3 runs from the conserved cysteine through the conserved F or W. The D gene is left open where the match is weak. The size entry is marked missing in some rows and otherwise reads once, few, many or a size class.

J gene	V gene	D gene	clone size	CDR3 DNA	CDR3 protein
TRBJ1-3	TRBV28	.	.	TGTGCCAGTAACAGCTCGCCAAGGGGAAACACCATATATTTT	CASNSSPRGNTIYF
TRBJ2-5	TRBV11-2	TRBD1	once	TGTGCCAGCAGCCTACAGGGGTGGGGAGAGACCCAGTACTTC	CASSLQGWGETQYF
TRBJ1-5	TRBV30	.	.	TGTGCCTGGAGTCCCCTGGGGGCCGGAGCCCAGCATTTT	CAWSPLGAGAQHF
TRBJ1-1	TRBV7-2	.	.	TGTGCCAGCATCTCCGGAGGGGCGGGGAACACTGAAGCTTTCTTT	CASISGGAGNTEAFF
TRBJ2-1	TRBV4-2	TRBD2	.	TGTGCCAGCAGCACCCGACTAGCGGGGAGCTACAATGAGCAGTTCTTC	CASSTRLAGSYNEQFF
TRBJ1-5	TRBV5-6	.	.	TGTGCCAGCAGCCGGCAGGGCAGGCGGGGTCAGCCCCAGCATTTT	CASSRQGRRGQPQHF
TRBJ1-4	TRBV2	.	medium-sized	TGTGCCAGCAGAGACTCAGGGTCGGGTGAAAAACTGTTTTTT	CASRDSGSGEKLFF
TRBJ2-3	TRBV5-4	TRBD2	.	TGTGCCAGCAGCTTGGGTCCTAGCGGGACAGATACGCAGTATTTT	CASSLGPSGTDTQYF
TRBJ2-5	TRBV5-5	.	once	TGTGCCAGCAGCTTAGGGGAGACAGTTGAGACCCAGTACTTC	CASSLGETVETQYF
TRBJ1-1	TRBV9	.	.	TGTGCCAGCAGCGTAACAGACGACACTGAAGCTTTCTTT	CASSVTDDTEAFF
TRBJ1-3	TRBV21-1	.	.	TGTGCCAGCAACAAAGTTGGGTTACTCTCTGGAAACACCATATATTTT	CASNKVGLLSGNTIYF
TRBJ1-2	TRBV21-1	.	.	TGTGCCAGCAGCATATGGGATGGCTACACCTTC	CASSIWDGYTF
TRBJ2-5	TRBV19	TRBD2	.	TGTGCCAGTAGTACCAGACTAGCGGGAAAAGAGACCCAGTACTTC	CASSTRLAGKETQYF
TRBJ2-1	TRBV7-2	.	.	TGTGCCAGCAGCCGGACGGTAACAACCTACAATGAGCAGTTCTTC	CASSRTVTTYNEQFF
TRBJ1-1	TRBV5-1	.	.	TGCGCCAGCAGCGCGGGAGGTAGGGGTGAAGCTTTCTTT	CASSAGGRGEAFF
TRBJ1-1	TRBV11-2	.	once	TGTGCCAGCAGCCCACCCGCTGAAGCTTTCTTT	CASSPPAEAFF
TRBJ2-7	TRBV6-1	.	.	TGTGCCAGCAGTGAAGACAGGGCCTCCTACGAGCAGTACTTC	CASSEDRASYEQYF
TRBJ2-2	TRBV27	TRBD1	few	TGTGCCAGCAGTTTACCCGGGACAGGGGGCGTAGGGGAGCTGTTTTTT	CASSLPGTGGVGELFF
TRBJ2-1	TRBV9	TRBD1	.	TGTGCCAGCAGCAAACGGGACAGGGGGGAGAATGAGCAGTTCTTC	CASSKRDRGENEQFF
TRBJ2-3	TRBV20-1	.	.	TGCAGTGCTAGTGGGGGGCCCCGTAGCACAGATACGCAGTATTTT	CSASGGPRSTDTQYF
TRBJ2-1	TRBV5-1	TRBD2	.	TGCGCCAGCAGCTTGGTTGCGGGGGGGCCTAATGAGCAGTTCTTC	CASSLVAGGPNEQFF
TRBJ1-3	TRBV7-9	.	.	TGTGCCAGCAGCCCCATTGCGGGGTTTCCTGGAAACACCATATATTTT	CASSPIAGFPGNTIYF
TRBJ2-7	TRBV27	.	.	TGTGCCAGCAGAGGGGCGGGGGCAGGGGAGCAGTACTTC	CASRGAGAGEQYF
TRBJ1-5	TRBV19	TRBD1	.	TGTGCCAGTACCATACCCAGGGGGATAGGTAGCAATCAGCCCCAGCATTTT	CASTIPRGIGSNQPQHF
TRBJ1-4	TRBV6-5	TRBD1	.	TGTGCCAGCAGCGACCGGGACAGGACTAATGAAAAACTGTTTTTT	CASSDRDRTNEKLFF
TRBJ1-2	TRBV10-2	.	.	TGCGCCAGCAGTGAGTCCGGCAGGGTGAGCTATGGCTACACCTTC	CASSESGRVSYGYTF
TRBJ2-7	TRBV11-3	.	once	TGTGCCAGCAGCTTAGACCGCGGAGTGGGAGACGAGCAGTACTTC	CASSLDRGVGDEQYF
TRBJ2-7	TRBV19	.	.	TGTGCCAGTGCTGACAGAAACTACGAGCAGTACTTC	CASADRNYEQYF
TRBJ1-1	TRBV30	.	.	TGTGCCTGGAGTTCGAGAACTGAAGCTTTCTTT	CAWSSRTEAFF
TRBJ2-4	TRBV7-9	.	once	TGTGCCAGCAGTCCGGCGGAGGGGGTCGAAGCCAAAAACATTCAGTACTTC	CASSPAEGVEAKNIQYF
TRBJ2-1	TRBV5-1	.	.	TGCGCCAGCAGCTTAATCCCGGGGCGGGATGAGCAGTTCTTC	CASSLIPGRDEQFF
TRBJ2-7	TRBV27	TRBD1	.	TGTGCCAGCAGACCGGACAGGGCGGCCTACGAGCAGTACTTC	CASRPDRAAYEQYF
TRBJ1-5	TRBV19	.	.	TGTGCCAGTAGTATAACGGGGGGTAGCAATCAGCCCCAGCATTTT	CASSITGGSNQPQHF
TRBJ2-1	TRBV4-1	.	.	TGCGCCAGCAGCCAAGACCCTCGCAGGGAGGCCTACAATGAGCAGTTCTTC	CASSQDPRREAYNEQFF
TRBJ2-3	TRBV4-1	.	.	TGCGCCAGCAGCCAGGGGGGGGCCATCGTAGATACGCAGTATTTT	CASSQGGAIVDTQYF
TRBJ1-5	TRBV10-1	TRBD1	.	TGCGCCAGCAGTGAGGGACAGGGAACGGGGCAGCCCCAGCATTTT	CASSEGQGTGQPQHF
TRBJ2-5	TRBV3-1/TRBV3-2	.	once	TGTGCCAGCTCCAACAAGGACAGAGAGACCCAGTACTTC	CASSNKDRETQYF
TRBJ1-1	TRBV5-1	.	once	TGCGCCAGCAGCTCCGGACAGAACACTGAAGCTTTCTTT	CASSSGQNTEAFF
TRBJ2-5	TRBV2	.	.	TGTGCCAGCAGCCGCCCCTGGGAGACCCAGTACTTC	CASSRPWETQYF
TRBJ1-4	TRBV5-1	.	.	TGCGCCAGCAGCTTGACGTCAGATGAAAAACTGTTTTTT	CASSLTSDEKLFF
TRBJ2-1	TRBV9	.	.	TGTGCCAGCAGCGTGACCATGTACAATGAGCAGTTCTTC	CASSVTMYNEQFF
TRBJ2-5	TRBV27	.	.	TGTGCCAGCAGAAGAACGATTGCACAAGAGACCCAGTACTTC	CASRRTIAQETQYF
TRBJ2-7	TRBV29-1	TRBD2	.	TGCAGCGTTTGGACTAGCGGGACGTACGAGCAGTACTTC	CSVWTSGTYEQYF
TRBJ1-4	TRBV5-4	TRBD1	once	TGTGCCAGCAGCCCCGGGACAGCAGGCCGAGGTGAAAAACTGTTTTTT	CASSPGTAGRGEKLFF